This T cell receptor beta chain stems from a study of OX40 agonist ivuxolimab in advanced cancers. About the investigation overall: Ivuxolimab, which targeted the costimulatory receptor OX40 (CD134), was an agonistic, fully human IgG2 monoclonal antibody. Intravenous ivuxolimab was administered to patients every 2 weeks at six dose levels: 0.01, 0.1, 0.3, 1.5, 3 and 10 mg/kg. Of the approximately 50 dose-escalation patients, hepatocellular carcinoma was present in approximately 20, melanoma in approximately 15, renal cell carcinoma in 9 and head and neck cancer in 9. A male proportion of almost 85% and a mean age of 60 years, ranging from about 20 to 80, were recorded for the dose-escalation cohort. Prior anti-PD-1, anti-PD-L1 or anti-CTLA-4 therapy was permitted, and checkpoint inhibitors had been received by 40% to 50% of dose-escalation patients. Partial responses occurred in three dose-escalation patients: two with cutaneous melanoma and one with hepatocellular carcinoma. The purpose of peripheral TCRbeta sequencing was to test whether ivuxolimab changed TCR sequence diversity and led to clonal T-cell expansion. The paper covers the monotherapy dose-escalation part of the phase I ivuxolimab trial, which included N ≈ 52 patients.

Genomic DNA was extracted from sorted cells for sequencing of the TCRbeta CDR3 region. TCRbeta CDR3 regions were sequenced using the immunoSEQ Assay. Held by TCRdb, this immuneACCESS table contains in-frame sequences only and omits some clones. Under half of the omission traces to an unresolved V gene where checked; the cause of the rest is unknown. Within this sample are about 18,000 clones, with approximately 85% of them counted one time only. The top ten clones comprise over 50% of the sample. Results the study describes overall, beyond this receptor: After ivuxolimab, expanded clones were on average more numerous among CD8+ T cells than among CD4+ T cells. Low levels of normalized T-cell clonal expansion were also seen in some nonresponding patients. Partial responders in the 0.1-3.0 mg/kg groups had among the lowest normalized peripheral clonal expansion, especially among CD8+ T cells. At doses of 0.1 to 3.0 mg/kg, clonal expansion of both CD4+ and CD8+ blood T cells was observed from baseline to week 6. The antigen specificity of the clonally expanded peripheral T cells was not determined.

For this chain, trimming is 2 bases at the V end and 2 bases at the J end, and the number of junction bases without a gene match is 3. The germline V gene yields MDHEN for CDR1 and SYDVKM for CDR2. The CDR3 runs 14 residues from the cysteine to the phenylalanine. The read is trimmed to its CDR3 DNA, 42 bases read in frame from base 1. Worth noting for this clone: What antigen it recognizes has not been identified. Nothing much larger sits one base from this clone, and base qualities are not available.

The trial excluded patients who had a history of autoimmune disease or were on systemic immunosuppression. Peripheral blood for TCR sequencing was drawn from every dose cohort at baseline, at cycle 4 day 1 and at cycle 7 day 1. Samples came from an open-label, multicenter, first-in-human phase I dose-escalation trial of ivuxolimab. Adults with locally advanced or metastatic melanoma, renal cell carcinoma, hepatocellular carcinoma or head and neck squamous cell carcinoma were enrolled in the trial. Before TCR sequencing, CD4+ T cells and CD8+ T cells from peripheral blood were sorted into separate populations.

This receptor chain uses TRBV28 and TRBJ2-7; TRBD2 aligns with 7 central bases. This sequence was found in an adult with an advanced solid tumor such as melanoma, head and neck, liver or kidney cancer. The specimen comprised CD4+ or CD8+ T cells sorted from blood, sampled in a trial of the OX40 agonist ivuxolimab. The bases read TGTGCCAGCAGTTTAAGCGGGAACGCCTACGAGCAGTACTTC. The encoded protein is CASSLSGNAYEQYF. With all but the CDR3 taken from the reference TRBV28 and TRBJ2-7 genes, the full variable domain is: DVKVTQSSRYLVKRTGEKVFLECVQDMDHENMFWYRQDPGLGLRLIYFSYDVKMKEKGDIPEGYSVSREKKERFSLILESASTNQTSMYLCASSLSGNAYEQYFGPGTRLTVT.